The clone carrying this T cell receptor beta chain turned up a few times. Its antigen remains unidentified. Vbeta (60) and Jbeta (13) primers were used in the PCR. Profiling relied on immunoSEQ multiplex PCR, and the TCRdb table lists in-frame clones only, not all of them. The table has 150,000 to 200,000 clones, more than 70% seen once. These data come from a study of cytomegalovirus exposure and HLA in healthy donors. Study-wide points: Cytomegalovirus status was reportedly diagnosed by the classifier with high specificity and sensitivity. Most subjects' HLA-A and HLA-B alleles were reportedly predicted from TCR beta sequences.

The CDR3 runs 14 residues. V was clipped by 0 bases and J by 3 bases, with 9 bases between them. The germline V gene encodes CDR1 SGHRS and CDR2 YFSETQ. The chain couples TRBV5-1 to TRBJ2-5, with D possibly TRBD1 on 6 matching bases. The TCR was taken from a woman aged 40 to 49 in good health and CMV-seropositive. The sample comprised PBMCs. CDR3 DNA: TGCGCCAGCAGCTTGGGACAGGCGGAAGAGACCCAGTACTTC. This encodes CASSLGQAEETQYF.